The 21 T cell receptor beta chains in this list originate from one sample, sequenced in a study of blood T cell repertoires in COVID-19. This table comes from immunoSEQ multiplex PCR, and its TCRdb copy is limited to in-frame clones, with some not included. Of approximately 52,000 clones detected, more than 85% appear once; the ten largest clones hold around 6.5%. Sample: peripheral blood. These receptors were collected from a man aged 50 or older with active COVID-19.

This chain joins TRBV11-3 and TRBJ2-7; 7 positions match TRBD1. The CDR3 loop spans 13 amino acids. Germline V gene lookup returns CDR1 SGHNT and CDR2 YENEEA. Unmatched junction bases numbered 4, after V lost 5 bases and J lost 3 bases. The CDR3 DNA follows: TGTGCCAGCAGCCCCGGGACAGACTACGAGCAGTACTTC. This sequence encodes CASSPGTDYEQYF.

This rearrangement joins TRBV14 to TRBJ2-1; D ambiguous. Trimming took off 1 base at V and 7 bases at J, with 11 bases between the two ends. CDR1 and CDR2 (germline): SGHDN, FVKESK. The CDR3 contains 14 residues. CDR3 DNA: TGTGCCAGCAGCCAAGTGCTACCCGGGAATGAGCAGTTCTTC. Translation: CASSQVLPGNEQFF.

The genes are TRBV9 and TRBJ2-1; 8 nucleotides line up with TRBD2. The germline CDR1 and CDR2 sequences are SGDLS and YYNGEE. Trimming cost V 0 bases and J 2 bases; bases outside gene matches: 4. The CDR3 spans 16 residues. The CDR3 bases are TGTGCCAGCAGCGTAGAGTCCGGGAGGGCCTACAATGAGCAGTTCTTC. This codes for CASSVESGRAYNEQFF.

V and J are TRBV12-5 and TRBJ2-7; the D gene is possibly TRBD1 (6 bases). Germline CDR1 LGHNT, CDR2 FRNRAP. V lost 7 bases, J lost 6 bases, and 19 bases lay in between. The length of the CDR3 is 14 residues. This CDR3 reads CASAPGHRSAEQYF. DNA for the CDR3: TGTGCTAGTGCTCCGGGACACCGGTCTGCCGAGCAGTACTTC.

This clone was recorded only once. The rearrangement joins TRBV7-2 to TRBJ2-6, with 9 bases that match TRBD1. CDR3 length: 17 amino acids. V lost 5 bases, J lost 4 bases, and 9 bases stayed unmatched. Germline loops: CDR1 SGHTA, CDR2 FQGNSA. The CDR3 sequence: CASSRGQGASGANVLTF. The CDR3 DNA sequence: TGTGCCAGCAGCCGGGGACAGGGAGCTTCCGGGGCCAACGTCCTGACTTTC.

The CDR3 loop reads CASRGASGYNEQFF. The CDR3 nucleotides are TGTGCCAGCAGGGGGGCTAGCGGCTACAATGAGCAGTTCTTC. The rearrangement links TRBV6-5 to TRBJ2-1; TRBD2 is a possible D gene (7 bases). The ends were cut back, 6 bases at V and 3 bases at J, with 12 bases in the middle. The CDR3 is made up of 14 amino acids. Germline assignment: CDR1 MNHEY and CDR2 SVGAGI.

The chain couples TRBV6-5 to TRBJ2-3, with D uncertain. CDR1 and CDR2 from the germline V gene are MNHEY and SVGAGI. Trimming removed 6 bases at V and 4 bases at J, with 14 bases between. The CDR3 sequence is 14 residues long. Here the CDR3 reads CASSPVGPADTQYF. The CDR3 DNA sequence: TGTGCCAGCAGCCCGGTGGGCCCAGCAGATACGCAGTATTTT.

The rearrangement uses TRBV14 and TRBJ2-3, with D tentatively TRBD2 (6 bases). V shed 0 bases and J shed 4 bases, with 11 bases lying between them. This CDR3 contains 15 residues. CDR1 is SGHDN, CDR2 FVKESK, per germline. The CDR3 nucleotides read TGTGCCAGCAGCCAAGATAGATCGGGGGCAGATACGCAGTATTTT. It codes for CASSQDRSGADTQYF.

The V and J genes are TRBV2 and TRBJ2-5; D not certain. This CDR3 has 15 amino acids. Deletions cut 2 bases from V and 2 bases from J, with 12 bases between. Germline V lookup: CDR1 SNHLY, CDR2 FYNNEI. The CDR3 is CASSEWASLQETQYF. The CDR3 bases are TGTGCCAGCAGTGAATGGGCGTCTCTTCAAGAGACCCAGTACTTC.

This chain links TRBV5-1 with TRBJ2-3; the D gene is possibly TRBD2 (6 bases). V was cut by 0 bases and J by 4 bases, with 9 bases left in between. The CDR3 sequence is 14 residues long. Germline lookup yields CDR1 SGHRS and CDR2 YFSETQ. The CDR3 DNA sequence: TGCGCCAGCAGCTTGGGAGGAGGGGCAGATACGCAGTATTTT. Its protein is CASSLGGGADTQYF.

The CDR3 protein is CASSSTLLAGLTQYF. The DNA of the CDR3 is TGCGCCAGCAGCTCCACCCTCCTAGCGGGGCTGACCCAGTACTTC. This chain uses TRBV5-1 with TRBJ2-5, with 9 bases that match TRBD2. The CDR3 loop spans 15 amino acids. Germline V gene data show CDR1 as SGHRS and CDR2 as YFSETQ. Losses at the gene ends were 3 bases for V and 7 bases for J; bases not matched to a gene: 10. Looking up the rest from reference TRBV5-1 and TRBJ2-5 gives the full variable domain: KAGVTQTPRYLIKTRGQQVTLSCSPISGHRSVSWYQQTPGQGLQFLFEYFSETQRNKGNFPGRFSGRQFSNSRSEMNVSTLELGDSALYLCASSSTLLAGLTQYFGPGTRLLVL.

The CDR3 DNA follows: TGTGCCAGCAGCTTACTAGCTTATTCGAGCACAGATACGCAGTATTTT. Translated, it gives CASSLLAYSSTDTQYF. This chain links TRBV5-8 with TRBJ2-3, with D maybe TRBD2 (6 bases). The V and J ends lost 2 bases and 0 bases respectively, with 13 bases between them. The CDR3 has 16 residues. Germline lookup yields CDR1 SGHTS and CDR2 YDEGEE. The whole variable domain, remainder taken from reference TRBV5-8 and TRBJ2-3, is EAGVTQSPTHLIKTRGQQATLRCSPISGHTSVYWYQQALGLGLQFLLWYDEGEERNRGNFPPRFSGRQFPNYSSELNVNALELEDSALYLCASSLLAYSSTDTQYFGPGTRLTVL.

The chain has TRBV27 and TRBJ2-1; 9 nucleotides agree with TRBD2. Per the germline V gene, CDR1 is MNHEY and CDR2 is SMNVEV (reference sequence). The CDR3 loop spans 19 amino acids. Trimming at V came to 5 bases and at J to 0 bases, leaving 14 bases not matched to a gene. The CDR3 protein is CASSPRYSGSVSSYNEQFF. The DNA of the CDR3 is TGTGCCAGCAGTCCCCGTTATAGCGGGAGTGTTTCCTCCTACAATGAGCAGTTCTTC.

This clone appeared once. V is TRBV7-9 and J is TRBJ1-3; TRBD1 agrees at 7 bases. This CDR3 spans 15 amino acids. V shed 5 bases, J shed 0 bases, and the junction held 4 bases outside the gene matches. Looked up from germline, CDR1 is SEHNR and CDR2 is FQNEAQ (reference sequence). CDR3 sequence: CASSRTGVSGNTIYF. CDR3 nucleotide sequence: TGTGCCAGCAGCCGAACAGGGGTCTCTGGAAACACCATATATTTT.

This rearrangement joins TRBV7-9 to TRBJ1-4; 8 nucleotides match TRBD1. The CDR3 spans 15 residues. V lost 4 bases, J lost 3 bases, and 4 bases stayed unmatched. From germline, CDR1 is SEHNR and CDR2 FQNEAQ (reference sequence). CDR3 coding DNA: TGTGCCAGCAGCTCCCAGGGGGCGGCTAATGAAAAACTGTTTTTT. This sequence encodes CASSSQGAANEKLFF.

This chain links TRBV19 with TRBJ1-5; weak D call: TRBD1 (5 bases). The CDR3 contains 14 residues. Germline V gene data show CDR1 as LNHDA and CDR2 as SQIVND (reference sequence). Trimming left V 3 bases short and J 8 bases short, with 14 bases between. DNA for the CDR3: TGTGCCAGTAGTATGACAGCGGGTGGGAAGCCCCAGCATTTT. As protein: CASSMTAGGKPQHF.

The chain recombines TRBV6-1 with TRBJ2-2; 8 bases are a match to TRBD2. The junction had 4 bases not matched to a gene; V was cut back by 3 bases and J by 7 bases. The germline V gene encodes CDR1 MNHNS and CDR2 SASEGT. The CDR3 loop spans 14 amino acids. The CDR3 DNA follows: TGTGCCAGCAGTGACGGACTAGCAATCGGGGAGCTGTTTTTT. Its translation: CASSDGLAIGELFF.

The chain recombines TRBV2 with TRBJ1-3, with a possible D match to TRBD1 (5 bases). Germline V lookup: CDR1 SNHLY, CDR2 FYNNEI. The V gene lost 5 bases and the J gene lost 3 bases, with 14 bases spanning the gap. The CDR3 contains 15 residues. The CDR3 region is CASSLQGNGGNTIYF. CDR3 nucleotide sequence: TGTGCCAGCAGTCTTCAGGGTAATGGTGGAAACACCATATATTTT.

The chain carries TRBV4-2 and TRBJ2-7; no clear D gene. CDR3 length: 12 amino acids. The germline V gene encodes CDR1 LGHNA and CDR2 YNFKEQ. Trimming took off 4 bases at V and 3 bases at J, with 7 bases between the two ends. The CDR3 nucleotides read TGTGCCAGCAGCCCCACCGGCTACGAGCAGTACTTC. The encoded protein is CASSPTGYEQYF.

V and J are TRBV11-2 and TRBJ2-3; D ambiguous. The V gene's germline CDR1 is SGHAT and CDR2 FQNNGV. V was shortened by 5 bases and J by 0 bases, with 6 bases between the two germline ends. This CDR3 region has 13 residues. The CDR3, as DNA: TGTGCCAGCAGCCAGATCAGCACAGATACGCAGTATTTT. This gives the protein CASSQISTDTQYF.

The chain couples TRBV19 to TRBJ2-5; D ambiguous. V shed 6 bases and J shed 4 bases, with 9 bases lying between them. Germline V gene sequence: CDR1 LNHDA, CDR2 SQIVND (reference sequence). The length of the CDR3 is 12 residues. The CDR3 DNA reads TGTGCCAGTAGCGTCCTAGGAGAGACCCAGTACTTC. This codes for CASSVLGETQYF.